The T cell receptor beta chain described here comes from a study of blood T cells in healthy people across ages. V lost 6 bases, J lost 2 bases, and 16 bases lay in between. CDR1 is MNHNY, CDR2 SVGAGI, per germline (reference sequence). CDR3 size: 15 residues. For the second PCR, which ran for 7 to 11 cycles, a sample-barcoded 5' primer and a J-beta primer mix were used. TCRdb fed the 5' RACE reads into MiXCR, producing one record per CDR3 protein. The sample shows about 800,000 distinct CDR3 sequences, 58% of them seen only once. V and J are TRBV6-6 and TRBJ1-2; D is uncertain. Material: blood. This clonotype was sampled from a man aged 25 to 40 in good health. DNA for the CDR3: TGTGCCAGCAGGCCTACAGCCTCTGCAAACTATGGCTACACCTTC. This codes for CASRPTASANYGYTF.